The 5 T cell receptor beta chains below were found in one sample sequenced in a study of cytomegalovirus exposure and HLA in healthy donors. 13 Jbeta primers and 60 Vbeta primers were used for the PCR. The table came from immunoSEQ multiplex PCR; TCRdb's copy has only in-frame clones and leaves some out. This table has under 200,000 clones, 84% appearing once. Material for sequencing was PBMCs. These receptors were taken from a man in his forties or fifties in good health and CMV-seropositive.

The chain combines TRBV28 with TRBJ2-7; TRBD1 is a possible D gene (6 bases). Germline loops: CDR1 MDHEN, CDR2 SYDVKM. V shed 4 bases and J shed 2 bases, with 15 bases lying between them. CDR3 size: 15 residues. The DNA of the CDR3 is TGTGCCAGCAGTTCTCCGGGACAAAAGGCCTACGAGCAGTACGTC. Translation gives CASSSPGQKAYEQYV.

V and J are TRBV19 and TRBJ2-2; TRBD2 matches 9 bases. V shed 5 bases, J shed 4 bases, and the junction held 17 bases outside the gene matches. Germline CDR1 and CDR2: LNHDA and SQIVND (reference sequence). CDR3 size: 19 residues. As DNA, the CDR3 is TGTGCCAGTAGTGCCGACAGGGCACGAGCGGGGGGCTCCACCGGGGAGCTGTTTTTT. Its protein is CASSADRARAGGSTGELFF.

The chain joins TRBV18 to TRBJ1-1; possible D gene TRBD1, 6 bases. Per germline, CDR1 KGHSH and CDR2 LQKENI. The CDR3 runs to 15 residues. The ends were cut back, 6 bases at V and 2 bases at J, with 16 bases in the middle. The CDR3: CASSPADRPNTEAFF. The CDR3 DNA reads TGTGCCAGCTCCCCCGCTGACAGGCCCAACACTGAAGCTTTCTTT.

The chain has TRBV9 and TRBJ1-5, with D uncertain. V gave up 0 bases and J gave up 3 bases, with 10 bases separating them. CDR3 length: 15 residues. Germline CDR1 SGDLS, CDR2 YYNGEE. CDR3 nucleotide sequence: TGTGCCAGCAGCGTAGGCGCAGGCCACAATCAGCCCCAGCATTTT. It encodes CASSVGAGHNQPQHF. The variable domain in full, with the rest retrieved from reference TRBV9 and TRBJ1-5, is DSGVTQTPKHLITATGQRVTLRCSPRSGDLSVYWYQQSLDQGLQFLIQYYNGEERAKGNILERFSAQQFPDLHSELNLSSLELGDSALYFCASSVGAGHNQPQHFGDGTRLSIL.

The chain has TRBV9 and TRBJ2-2; D call uncertain. The CDR3 runs 14 residues. CDR1 and CDR2 from the germline V gene are SGDLS and YYNGEE. V was cut by 3 bases and J by 6 bases, with 12 bases left in between. CDR3 protein: CASSATPSAGELFF. CDR3 nucleotides: TGTGCCAGCAGCGCCACCCCTAGTGCCGGGGAGCTGTTTTTT.